This T cell receptor beta chain is drawn from a study of cytomegalovirus exposure and HLA in healthy donors. General study results and limits: Later analysis demonstrated an association between a missense DCLRE1C variant and TCR beta V- and J-gene trimming. Using a false discovery rate of 0.05, a later analysis showed that 15,000 to 20,000 TCR beta sequences were associated with HLA alleles. Upon later analysis, HLA-associated TCR beta chains proved more clonally expanded than other, equally common chains. Later on, an analysis showed TCR association rates differing by HLA locus, with DRB1 the most and HLA-C the fewest.

Vbeta (60) and Jbeta (13) primers were used in the PCR. Method: immunoSEQ multiplex PCR; TCRdb's copy keeps in-frame clones and lacks some. This table has about 37,000 clones, roughly 76% appearing once. Trimming cost V 1 base and J 7 bases, with 7 bases left between them. Germline V gene sequence: CDR1 SGHTA, CDR2 FQGNSA. The CDR3 consists of 13 residues. With regard to this clone: Antigen: not known.

The specimen was PBMCs. The source of this sequence is a woman aged 40-49 years in good health and CMV-seronegative. The chain uses TRBV7-2 and TRBJ1-4; D gene unclear. CDR3 DNA sequence: TGTGCCAGCAGCTTAGATGTTCGTGAAAAACTGTTTTTT. Protein sequence: CASSLDVREKLFF.